The 4 T cell receptor beta chains listed next were all sequenced from one sample in a study of control samples from healthy donors and cancer patients. The repertoire was sequenced with immunoSEQ multiplex PCR; TCRdb's copy has only in-frame clones and lacks some. The data show about 120,000 clones, more than 70% seen once. Material for sequencing was blood. These receptors were collected from a man over 45 in good health.

The genes are TRBV21-1 and TRBJ1-5. TRBV21-1 has pseudogene status. The CDR3 has 18 amino acids. The CDR3 protein is CASSKVMGKGGAGQPQHF. CDR3 in DNA: TGTGCCAGCAGCAAAGTAATGGGTAAGGGAGGAGCCGGTCAGCCCCAGCATTTT.

The chain links TRBV18 to TRBJ1-1, with 8 bases fitting TRBD1. The CDR3 runs 16 residues. Trimming at V came to 3 bases and at J to 3 bases, leaving 9 bases not matched to a gene. Germline CDR1 is KGHSH and CDR2 is LQKENI. Here the CDR3 DNA reads TGTGCCAGCTCACCCCTAGGACAGGGTGGCGACACTGAAGCTTTCTTT. The encoded protein is CASSPLGQGGDTEAFF.

This chain joins TRBV19 and TRBJ2-2; D is possibly TRBD1 or TRBD2 (5 bases each). This CDR3 contains 18 residues. Deletions cut 3 bases from V and 1 base from J, with 18 bases between. CDR1 and CDR2 from the germline V gene are LNHDA and SQIVND (reference sequence). The CDR3 protein is CASSMTERGRGNTGELFF. Written as DNA, the CDR3 is TGTGCCAGTAGTATGACGGAGAGGGGCAGAGGGAACACCGGGGAGCTGTTTTTT.

The chain is built from TRBV2 and TRBJ1-5, with TRBD1 matching over 7 bases. The CDR3 runs to 13 residues. Germline V CDR1 and CDR2: SNHLY, FYNNEI. V lost 8 bases to trimming and J lost 4 bases; unmatched junction nucleotides: 5. The CDR3 DNA sequence: TGTGCCAGCGGACAGGTTCGGAATCAGCCCCAGCATTTT. Encoded protein: CASGQVRNQPQHF.